These 29 T cell receptor beta chains came from one sample sequenced in a study of lymphopenia after photon versus proton radiotherapy. Sequencing used immunoSEQ multiplex PCR; TCRdb keeps in-frame clones, though not all of them. The sample carries around 50,000 clones, 65% to 85% recorded once. Specimen: peripheral blood, collected from a patient treated with proton-based radiotherapy. These receptors all stem from a man between 60 and 75 years old with pancreatic cancer.

CDR3 region: CAGRQGAFGNTIYF. The DNA of the CDR3 is TGTGCCGGTAGACAGGGGGCTTTTGGAAACACCATATATTTT. This chain links TRBV30 with TRBJ1-3; 10 positions match TRBD1. After removal of 8 bases from V and 3 bases from J, the junction contained 7 bases not matched to a gene. Germline V gene sequence: CDR1 GTSNPN, CDR2 SVGIG (reference sequence). The CDR3 is made up of 14 amino acids. Combining the CDR3 with reference TRBV30 and TRBJ1-3 gives the whole variable domain SQTIHQWPATLVQPVGSPLSLECTVEGTSNPNLYWYRQAAGRGLQLLFYSVGIGQISSEVPQNLSASRPQDRQFILSSKKLLLSDSGFYLCAGRQGAFGNTIYFGEGSWLTVV.

This clone showed up just a few times. V and J are TRBV2 and TRBJ2-7; tentatively, D is TRBD2 (5 bases). V gave up 4 bases and J gave up 7 bases, with 11 bases separating them. From germline, CDR1 is SNHLY and CDR2 FYNNEI. This CDR3 contains 12 residues. The CDR3 DNA follows: TGTGCCAGCAGTGTCGGGGTGCGGGAGCAGTACTTC. It codes for CASSVGVREQYF.

The chain joins TRBV28 to TRBJ2-5; TRBD1 aligns across 10 bases. V gave up 5 bases and J gave up 5 bases; unmatched junction bases: 8. CDR1 is MDHEN, CDR2 SYDVKM, per germline. The CDR3 is 15 residues long. The CDR3: CASSPRQGARETQYF. The CDR3 nucleotides read TGTGCCAGCAGTCCTAGACAGGGGGCGCGGGAGACCCAGTACTTC.

This clone was seen a few times. The rearrangement joins TRBV2 to TRBJ2-7; D ambiguous. Between the trimmed V and J ends, which lost 5 bases and 3 bases, there was a span of 5 bases. Germline CDR1 is SNHLY and CDR2 is FYNNEI. This CDR3 has 11 residues. CDR3 DNA: TGTGCCAGCAGTATTCGCTACGAGCAGTACTTC. Protein: CASSIRYEQYF.

V is TRBV28 and J is TRBJ1-5, with 7 bases fitting TRBD1. Germline loops: CDR1 MDHEN, CDR2 SYDVKM. V lost 6 bases and J lost 2; bases outside the gene matches: 7. The CDR3 sequence is 15 residues long. The CDR3 protein is CASSPTGSGNQPQHF. The CDR3 nucleotides are TGTGCCAGCAGCCCGACAGGGTCGGGCAATCAGCCCCAGCATTTT.

The chain links TRBV28 to TRBJ1-2, with D uncertain. This CDR3 spans 13 amino acids. The V end lost 6 bases, the J end lost 8 bases, and 16 bases lay between the germline ends. The germline CDR1 and CDR2 sequences are MDHEN and SYDVKM. The CDR3 sequence is CASRTVGPVGYTF. The CDR3, as DNA: TGTGCCAGCAGAACCGTTGGGCCCGTGGGCTACACCTTC.

This clone appeared a single time. The same CDR3 also results from other DNA sequences found in this sample. J is TRBJ2-7 and V is TRBV30; D gene uncertain. Trimming cost V 0 bases and J 4 bases, with 7 bases left between them. CDR3 length equals 12 residues. CDR1 and CDR2 from the germline V gene are GTSNPN and SVGIG (reference sequence). CDR3 sequence reads: CAWSVSGYEQYF. In nucleotides, the CDR3 is TGTGCCTGGAGTGTATCCGGATACGAGCAGTACTTC.

This chain's CDR3 is CASSERPHPVGNTIYF. As DNA, the CDR3 is TGTGCCAGCAGTGAACGTCCGCACCCGGTTGGAAACACCATATATTTT. The V call is TRBV2, the J call TRBJ1-3; D ambiguous. CDR1 is SNHLY, CDR2 FYNNEI, per germline. The CDR3 spans 16 residues. The germline V and J ends were trimmed by 2 bases and 3 bases, with 14 bases remaining between them.

This rearrangement joins TRBV2 to TRBJ1-1; 8 bases agree with TRBD1. Germline V lookup: CDR1 SNHLY, CDR2 FYNNEI. This CDR3 contains 14 residues. The V gene end was trimmed by 6 bases and the J gene end by 0 bases; junction bases not matched to a gene: 3. Here the CDR3 reads CASRGDRMNTEAFF. The CDR3 DNA sequence: TGTGCCAGCAGGGGGGACAGGATGAACACTGAAGCTTTCTTT.

This clone was detected only once. This chain connects TRBV30 to TRBJ2-2, with D maybe TRBD1 (5 bases). This CDR3 has 13 amino acids. Trimming took off 0 bases at V and 5 bases at J, with 7 bases between the two ends. Germline-derived CDR1 and CDR2 are GTSNPN and SVGIG (reference sequence). The DNA for the CDR3 is TGTGCCTGGAGTGTGGGGCGGACCGGGGAGCTGTTTTTT. Protein sequence: CAWSVGRTGELFF.

The chain carries TRBV18 and TRBJ2-7; 7 nucleotides match TRBD1. The junction had 12 bases not matched to a gene; V was cut back by 3 bases and J by 7 bases. Germline CDR1 reads KGHSH; CDR2 reads LQKENI. This CDR3 is 15 amino acids long. The CDR3 coding sequence is TGTGCCAGCTCACCGGTGCAGGGGGAAGGAAATGAGCAGTACTTC. It yields the protein CASSPVQGEGNEQYF.

This chain connects TRBV19 to TRBJ1-5; D unclear. Germline CDR1 LNHDA, CDR2 SQIVND (reference sequence). CDR3 size: 12 residues. The germline V and J ends were trimmed by 3 bases and 4 bases, with 4 bases remaining between them. CDR3 region: CASSMLNQPQHF. The CDR3 DNA is TGTGCCAGTAGTATGCTGAATCAGCCCCAGCATTTT.

The chain links TRBV7-2 to TRBJ2-5; 9 bases line up with TRBD2. In germline, CDR1 is SGHTA, CDR2 FQGNSA. This CDR3 has 16 amino acids. The ends lost 4 bases at V and 5 bases at J; junction bases unmatched: 11. The DNA for the CDR3 is TGTGCCAGCAGCTCAGGGGGGCTAGCGGGGTGGGAGACCCAGTACTTC. This sequence encodes CASSSGGLAGWETQYF.

The chain combines TRBV7-2 with TRBJ2-3; TRBD2 agrees at 12 bases. CDR1 and CDR2 (germline): SGHTA, FQGNSA. After removal of 6 bases from V and 6 bases from J, the junction contained 4 bases not matched to a gene. The CDR3 loop spans 14 amino acids. CDR3 residues: CASSFGLAGDTQYF. DNA for the CDR3: TGTGCCAGCAGTTTCGGACTAGCGGGGGATACGCAGTATTTT.

V gene TRBV18 combines with J gene TRBJ1-1, with a possible D match to TRBD1 (6 bases). V was trimmed by 3 bases and J by 3 bases, leaving 11 bases between them. Germline-derived CDR1 and CDR2 are KGHSH and LQKENI. CDR3 length: 14 residues. CDR3 DNA sequence: TGTGCCAGCTCACCCCAGGGGTTGGACACTGAAGCTTTCTTT. Translation gives CASSPQGLDTEAFF. The variable domain in full, with the rest retrieved from reference TRBV18 and TRBJ1-1, is NAGVMQNPRHLVRRRGQEARLRCSPMKGHSHVYWYRQLPEEGLKFMVYLQKENIIDESGMPKERFSAEFPKEGPSILRIQQVVRGDSAAYFCASSPQGLDTEAFFGQGTRLTVV.

V is TRBV5-1 and J is TRBJ1-2; 7 nucleotides align to TRBD1. This CDR3 region has 13 residues. Germline values: CDR1 SGHRS, CDR2 YFSETQ. V dropped 0 bases and J dropped 8; count of bases not matched to a gene: 4. The CDR3 spells CASSLGQDRGYTF. Here the CDR3 DNA reads TGCGCCAGCAGCTTGGGCCAGGACAGGGGCTACACCTTC.

The rearrangement joins TRBV6-5 to TRBJ2-2; D ambiguous. The CDR3 has 12 residues. CDR1 is MNHEY, CDR2 SVGAGI, per germline. Between the trimmed V and J ends, which lost 2 bases and 7 bases, there was a span of 5 bases. CDR3 coding DNA: TGTGCCAGCAGTTACATCAGCGGGGAGCTGTTTTTT. It is translated as CASSYISGELFF.

The rearrangement links TRBV18 to TRBJ2-1; unclear D gene. Germline V gene data show CDR1 as KGHSH and CDR2 as LQKENI. V lost 3 bases to trimming and J lost 2 bases, with 11 bases between them. The CDR3 loop spans 15 amino acids. The CDR3 DNA is TGTGCCAGCTCACCCGGCGTAGGCACCTACAATGAGCAGTTCTTC. This encodes CASSPGVGTYNEQFF.

This clone was seen just once. The rearrangement links TRBV28 to TRBJ2-1, with TRBD2 matching over 11 bases. The CDR3 covers 16 residues. Trimming cost V 6 bases and J 1 base; bases outside gene matches: 5. Germline V CDR1 and CDR2: MDHEN, SYDVKM. The CDR3 protein is CASSPTSGRSYNEQFF. CDR3 nucleotides: TGTGCCAGCAGCCCCACTAGCGGGAGATCCTACAATGAGCAGTTCTTC.

This chain links TRBV7-9 with TRBJ2-2; 8 positions agree with TRBD1. V dropped 0 bases and J dropped 2; count of bases not matched to a gene: 8. Germline CDR1 is SEHNR and CDR2 is FQNEAQ (reference sequence). CDR3 length: 18 residues. CDR3 in amino acids: CASSLAKTGTGNTGELFF. CDR3 sequence (DNA): TGTGCCAGCAGCTTAGCAAAGACCGGGACAGGAAACACCGGGGAGCTGTTTTTT.

This clone showed up just once. The sample contains more than one DNA sequence encoding this CDR3. The rearrangement uses TRBV5-1 and TRBJ2-1; the D is unclear. CDR1 SGHRS and CDR2 YFSETQ come from the germline V gene. With 0 bases removed from V and 4 bases from J, the gap between germline ends came to 5 bases. The length of the CDR3 is 13 residues. The CDR3, as DNA: TGCGCCAGCAGCTTGGGGGTGTACAATGAGCAGTTCTTC. The encoded protein is CASSLGVYNEQFF.

CDR3 in DNA: TGTGCCAGCAGCTTGGGACAGGGGGCAGACGAGCAGTACTTC. Translating gives CASSLGQGADEQYF. The chain carries TRBV5-8 and TRBJ2-7; 10 positions agree with TRBD1. Germline V CDR1 and CDR2: SGHTS, YDEGEE. The CDR3 totals 14 residues. The V and J ends lost 0 bases and 5 bases, in that order; junction bases with no gene match: 2.

About this clone itself: Other DNA sequences in this sample translate to the same CDR3. This chain joins TRBV28 and TRBJ1-5; D uncertain. The CDR3 loop spans 14 amino acids. Trimming took off 5 bases at V and 6 bases at J, with 14 bases between the two ends. Germline CDR1 is MDHEN and CDR2 is SYDVKM. This chain's CDR3 is CASSLPPGTQPQHF. The DNA of the CDR3 is TGTGCCAGCAGTCTCCCCCCCGGTACTCAGCCCCAGCATTTT. The variable domain in full, completed from reference TRBV28 and TRBJ1-5, reads DVKVTQSSRYLVKRTGEKVFLECVQDMDHENMFWYRQDPGLGLRLIYFSYDVKMKEKGDIPEGYSVSREKKERFSLILESASTNQTSMYLCASSLPPGTQPQHFGDGTRLSIL.

The gene calls are TRBV7-9 and TRBJ2-4; 8 nucleotides agree with TRBD1. The CDR3 runs to 19 residues. Germline loops: CDR1 SEHNR, CDR2 FQNEAQ (reference sequence). V was clipped by 4 bases and J by 0 bases; unmatched bases: 14. CDR3 residues: CASSYPPGQDLLAKNIQYF. CDR3 coding DNA: TGTGCCAGCAGCTACCCTCCGGGACAGGACCTCCTAGCCAAAAACATTCAGTACTTC.

The V call is TRBV6-6, the J call TRBJ1-5, with 8 nucleotides matching TRBD1. The CDR3 runs 14 residues. V gave up 6 bases and J gave up 0 bases; unmatched junction bases: 1. CDR1 is MNHNY, CDR2 SVGAGI, per germline (reference sequence). Here the CDR3 DNA reads TGTGCCAGCAGGGACAGGGCTAGCAATCAGCCCCAGCATTTT. The encoded protein is CASRDRASNQPQHF.

V gene TRBV21-1 combines with J gene TRBJ1-5. TRBV21-1 has pseudogene status. The length of the CDR3 is 14 residues. CDR3 protein: CASSIRSLGSARHF. In nucleotides, the CDR3 is TGTGCCAGCAGCATACGGTCTTTGGGGTCCGCTCGGCATTTT.

V gene TRBV2 combines with J gene TRBJ2-1, with 8 nucleotides matching TRBD1. The CDR3 is 13 residues long. The V and J ends lost 4 bases and 8 bases, in that order; junction bases with no gene match: 4. CDR1 SNHLY and CDR2 FYNNEI come from the germline V gene. The CDR3 region has the DNA TGTGCCAGCAGTGGACAGGGGTTTCATGAGCAGTTCTTC. Its protein product is CASSGQGFHEQFF.

The V and J genes are TRBV28 and TRBJ2-2; D remains unclear. This CDR3 spans 15 amino acids. Per germline, CDR1 MDHEN and CDR2 SYDVKM. Trimming left V 6 bases short and J 2 bases short, with 13 bases between. DNA for the CDR3: TGTGCCAGCAGCCGGGTCCCCAGTAACACCGGGGAGCTGTTTTTT. Translation: CASSRVPSNTGELFF.

This chain joins TRBV28 and TRBJ2-5; D may match TRBD1 or TRBD2 (5 bases each). CDR3 length: 13 amino acids. Germline V lookup: CDR1 MDHEN, CDR2 SYDVKM. Trimming shortened V by 11 bases and J by 5 bases, and 18 bases separated the two germline ends. CDR3 DNA: TGTGCCTCGTTGGAACGGGACGTTGAGACCCAGTACTTC. Encoded protein: CASLERDVETQYF.